This T cell receptor (beta chain) was retrieved from a study of blood T cell repertoires in COVID-19. Whole-study context: Material from acute and convalescent COVID-19 was sourced from the United States, Italy and Spain.

This CDR3 is built from 15 residues. Germline-derived CDR1 and CDR2 are LGHNA and YSLEER. Turning to this clone: The junction does not match germline at one end; this may be a read error.

Sequencing used immunoSEQ multiplex PCR; TCRdb keeps in-frame clones, though not all of them. This sample carries just over 300,000 clones, about nine tenths of them seen once, and the ten largest clones take 9.5%. Source material: PBMCs or T cells enriched from blood (not recorded which). This chain joins TRBV4-3 and TRBJ1-6; the D gene is possibly TRBD1 (6 bases). This TCR came from a woman in her thirties or forties who had recovered from COVID-19. The DNA of the CDR3 is TGCGCCAGCAGCTACAGACAGGCCTACAATTCACCCCTCCACTTT. It specifies CASSYRQAYNSPLHF.